This TCR beta chain was documented in a study of T cell changes during pregnancy in multiple sclerosis. On this clone itself: Other DNA sequences in this sample translate to the same CDR3.

TCRdb keeps only in-frame clones here, not all; method: immunoSEQ multiplex PCR. The repertoire consists of about 70,000 clones, with 92% occurring once and the leading ten covering around 1.6%. This CDR3 comprises 14 residues. V was clipped by 3 bases and J by 0 bases; unmatched bases: 3. The germline gives CDR1 SGHDT, CDR2 YYEEEE. The chain recombines TRBV5-6 with TRBJ2-7; 7 positions match TRBD1. This material consisted of peripheral blood, taken after pregnancy. The source of this sequence is a female donor with multiple sclerosis, enrolled in a pregnancy study. CDR3 sequence reads: CASSSRDSSYEQYF. CDR3 DNA sequence: TGTGCCAGCAGCTCTAGGGACAGCTCCTACGAGCAGTACTTC.